These 24 T cell receptor beta chains were sequenced from one sample in a study of T cell responses to AZD1222 COVID-19 vaccine. Sequencing was performed with immunoSEQ multiplex PCR; in TCRdb, only in-frame clones are kept and a portion is missing. The sample shows 55,000 to 75,000 clones, around 85% of them seen only once. Sequenced material: peripheral blood, taken on day 0 of AZD1222 vaccination. These receptors were collected from an adult in good health.

The J gene is TRBJ1-1, the V gene TRBV7-2, with D maybe TRBD1 (6 bases). Germline V gives CDR1 SGHTA, CDR2 FQGNSA. V was shortened by 1 base and J by 10 bases, with 16 bases between the two germline ends. This CDR3 contains 14 residues. The DNA for the CDR3 is TGTGCCAGCAGCTTAGATGGACGGGGGCGGGCAGCTTTCTTT. Protein sequence: CASSLDGRGRAAFF.

The chain couples TRBV28 to TRBJ2-2, with 9 nucleotides matching TRBD1. The CDR3 is 16 amino acids. The junction had 14 bases not matched to a gene; V was cut back by 8 bases and J by 7 bases. Germline-derived CDR1 and CDR2 are MDHEN and SYDVKM. The DNA of the CDR3 is TGTGCCAGCCGTACGTCCGGGACAGGGTTGGGCGGGGAGCTGTTTTTT. Its translation: CASRTSGTGLGGELFF.

The V call is TRBV27, the J call TRBJ1-5, with a tentative D call TRBD1 (6 bases). The V end was cut by 5 bases, the J end by 7 bases, with 12 bases between. The V gene's germline CDR1 is MNHEY and CDR2 SMNVEV (reference sequence). This CDR3 has 13 residues. The CDR3 region has the DNA TGTGCCAGCAGTGGGGGGGCTGAGCAGCCCCAGCATTTT. Translation: CASSGGAEQPQHF.

The chain has TRBV5-1 and TRBJ2-3, with 10 bases matching TRBD1. Germline V CDR1 and CDR2: SGHRS, YFSETQ. The CDR3 loop spans 12 amino acids. V shed 3 bases, J shed 13 bases, and the junction held 5 bases outside the gene matches. This CDR3 reads CASSSGQGGKYF. CDR3 bases: TGCGCCAGCAGCTCCGGACAGGGGGGAAAGTATTTT.

V and J are TRBV4-1 and TRBJ1-1; no definite D call. Germline CDR1 reads MGHRA; CDR2 reads YSYEKL. The CDR3 is made up of 15 amino acids. Trimming stripped 1 base from V and 6 bases from J, with 15 bases between. The CDR3 here is CASSQVSGFGSEAFF. The CDR3 nucleotides read TGCGCCAGCAGCCAAGTCTCCGGGTTTGGGTCTGAAGCTTTCTTT.

J is TRBJ1-1 and V is TRBV6-6; D remains ambiguous. The V gene lost 6 bases and the J gene lost 8 bases, with 13 bases spanning the gap. Per germline, CDR1 MNHNY and CDR2 SVGAGI (reference sequence). This CDR3 region has 12 residues. The CDR3 protein is CASRHADGEAFF. The CDR3 nucleotides read TGTGCCAGCAGACATGCCGACGGAGAAGCTTTCTTT.

The chain combines TRBV14 with TRBJ2-3, with TRBD2 as a possible D gene (5 bases). The V gene's germline CDR1 is SGHDN and CDR2 FVKESK. Deletions cut 5 bases from V and 3 bases from J, with 9 bases between. CDR3 length equals 13 residues. The CDR3, as DNA: TGTGCCAGCAGCATCTCGGGGACAGATACGCAGTATTTT. It translates to CASSISGTDTQYF.

The chain employs TRBV7-9 and TRBJ2-3; D unresolved. Between the trimmed V and J ends, which lost 1 base and 1 base, there was a span of 9 bases. The CDR3 runs to 15 residues. The germline gives CDR1 SEHNR, CDR2 FQNEAQ (reference sequence). The CDR3: CASSLVGIGTDTQYF. For the CDR3, the DNA is TGTGCCAGCAGCTTAGTGGGGATTGGCACAGATACGCAGTATTTT.

This clone was recorded a few times. CDR3 coding DNA: TGTGCCTGGAGAGATCCGACACGCTACAACACCATATATTTT. Its protein is CAWRDPTRYNTIYF. The V and J genes are TRBV30 and TRBJ1-3; no definite D call. The CDR3 sequence is 14 residues long. Trimming shortened V by 3 bases and J by 7 bases, and 16 bases separated the two germline ends. Germline V gene sequence: CDR1 GTSNPN, CDR2 SVGIG (reference sequence).

This chain connects TRBV14 to TRBJ2-3, with D unclear. CDR1 is SGHDN, CDR2 FVKESK, per germline. Trimming took 4 bases from V and 1 from J, leaving 9 bases between them. The CDR3 extends over 14 amino acids. The CDR3 region has the DNA TGTGCCAGCAGCCCTTCTTGGGGCACAGATACGCAGTATTTT. Translated, it gives CASSPSWGTDTQYF.

This sequence joins TRBV29-1 and TRBJ2-7; D is possibly TRBD1 or TRBD2 (5 bases each). Germline V gene data show CDR1 as SQVTM and CDR2 as ANQGSEA. The CDR3 extends over 13 amino acids. V gave up 8 bases and J gave up 3 bases, with 17 bases separating them. The CDR3 loop is CSSLLLGVYEQYF. CDR3 DNA sequence: TGCAGCTCATTGCTGTTGGGGGTCTACGAGCAGTACTTC.

V usage is TRBV5-6 and J usage is TRBJ2-1; TRBD2 matches 7 bases. Per germline, CDR1 SGHDT and CDR2 YYEEEE. The ends lost 4 bases at V and 0 bases at J; junction bases unmatched: 10. The CDR3 is made up of 17 amino acids. Here the CDR3 reads CASSSGTRAGSYNEQFF. The CDR3 bases are TGTGCCAGCAGCAGCGGGACCCGAGCGGGCTCCTACAATGAGCAGTTCTTC.

This clone was counted once. A junction boundary mismatches the germline segment, possibly from a read error. The chain links TRBV12-3 or TRBV12-4 to TRBJ1-2; 7 positions agree with TRBD1. The CDR3 runs to 13 residues. The CDR3 region is CASRPGQNLSPRF. The CDR3 nucleotides read TGTGCCAGCAGACCGGGACAGAATCTTTCCCCTCGCTTC.

The chain links TRBV7-2 to TRBJ1-5; D gene unclear. The CDR3 sequence is 13 residues long. V was shortened by 5 bases and J by 5 bases, with 10 bases between the two germline ends. Germline assignment: CDR1 SGHTA and CDR2 FQGNSA. In DNA, the CDR3 is TGTGCCAGCAGCCCTGCTCGATATCAGCCCCAGCATTTT. Protein: CASSPARYQPQHF. The full variable domain, with the rest looked up from reference TRBV7-2 and TRBJ1-5, is GAGVSQSPSNKVTEKGKDVELRCDPISGHTALYWYRQSLGQGLEFLIYFQGNSAPDKSGLPSDRFSAERTGGSVSTLTIQRTQQEDSAVYLCASSPARYQPQHFGDGTRLSIL.

The chain employs TRBV25-1 and TRBJ2-3; D possibly corresponds to TRBD2 (6 bases). Germline CDR1 MGHDK, CDR2 SYGVNS. This CDR3 comprises 15 residues. Trimming removed 2 bases at V and 3 bases at J, with 12 bases between. The CDR3 DNA sequence: TGTGCCAGCAGTGAAGTCAGCGGGCGGACAGATACGCAGTATTTT. Translated: CASSEVSGRTDTQYF. Full variable domain (remainder filled in from reference TRBV25-1 and TRBJ2-3): EADIYQTPRYLVIGTGKKITLECSQTMGHDKMYWYQQDPGMELHLIHYSYGVNSTEKGDLSSESTVSRIRTEHFPLTLESARPSHTSQYLCASSEVSGRTDTQYFGPGTRLTVL.

The chain combines TRBV6-1 with TRBJ1-5; 9 bases align to TRBD1. The V and J ends lost 3 bases and 5 bases, in that order; junction bases with no gene match: 5. CDR3 length: 15 residues. Germline loops: CDR1 MNHNS, CDR2 SASEGT. CDR3 protein: CASSEGDRAHQPQHF. The CDR3 DNA reads as TGTGCCAGCAGTGAGGGGGACAGGGCACATCAGCCCCAGCATTTT.

A single count supports this clone. The CDR3 region has the DNA TGTGCCATCAGTGAGCCAGGGCAGGCCTACGAGCAGTACTTC. It specifies CAISEPGQAYEQYF. The V gene is TRBV10-3, the J gene TRBJ2-7, with D possibly being TRBD1 (5 bases). This CDR3 region has 14 residues. The ends were cut back, 2 bases at V and 2 bases at J, with 10 bases in the middle. The V gene's germline CDR1 is ENHRY and CDR2 SYGVKD.

The rearrangement links TRBV10-1 to TRBJ2-1, with 15 bases matching TRBD2. Germline assignment: CDR1 WNHNN and CDR2 SYGVQD (reference sequence). CDR3 length equals 16 residues. V lost 6 bases, J lost 5 bases, and 5 bases stayed unmatched. CDR3 DNA sequence: TGCGCCAGCAGCGGACTAGCGGGGGGGCCCCACAATGAGCAGTTCTTC. Its translation: CASSGLAGGPHNEQFF.

This clone was seen once. J is TRBJ1-5 and V is TRBV18; TRBD1 might be the D (5 bases). The CDR3 length is 16 residues. CDR1 and CDR2 (germline): KGHSH, LQKENI. V was pared by 0 bases and J by 2 bases, with 11 bases between. CDR3 in amino acids: CASSPPGGVGNQPQHF. CDR3 bases: TGTGCCAGCTCACCACCCGGGGGGGTGGGCAATCAGCCCCAGCATTTT.

The rearrangement links TRBV30 to TRBJ2-1; D unclear. V was pared by 5 bases and J by 7 bases, with 15 bases between. The length of the CDR3 is 13 residues. Per the germline V gene, CDR1 is GTSNPN and CDR2 is SVGIG (reference sequence). The CDR3 loop is CAWDFRQKNEQFF. The DNA of the CDR3 is TGTGCCTGGGACTTTCGGCAAAAGAATGAGCAGTTCTTC. Full variable domain (rest looked up from reference TRBV30 and TRBJ2-1): SQTIHQWPATLVQPVGSPLSLECTVEGTSNPNLYWYRQAAGRGLQLLFYSVGIGQISSEVPQNLSASRPQDRQFILSSKKLLLSDSGFYLCAWDFRQKNEQFFGPGTRLTVL.

This clone was recorded only once. Other nucleotide sequences in the sample specify the same CDR3. The chain joins TRBV2 to TRBJ2-7, with D perhaps TRBD2 (7 bases). The V gene's germline CDR1 is SNHLY and CDR2 FYNNEI. The CDR3 is 15 residues long. Trimming stripped 3 bases from V and 3 bases from J, with 15 bases between. CDR3 amino acids: CASSEGAGDLYEQYF. CDR3 DNA sequence: TGTGCCAGCAGTGAGGGGGCGGGAGACCTCTACGAGCAGTACTTC.

J is TRBJ1-5 and V is TRBV4-1; tentatively, D is TRBD1 (5 bases). The CDR3 totals 15 residues. Germline CDR1 MGHRA, CDR2 YSYEKL. V was clipped by 5 bases and J by 2 bases, with 13 bases between them. The CDR3 region is CASSLDPGGNQPQHF. The CDR3 nucleotides read TGCGCCAGCAGCTTGGATCCGGGGGGCAATCAGCCCCAGCATTTT.

The chain uses TRBV19 and TRBJ1-4; tentatively, D is TRBD1 (5 bases). Trimming removed 10 bases at V and 7 bases at J, with 16 bases between. The germline V gene has CDR1 LNHDA and CDR2 SQIVND (reference sequence). The CDR3 loop spans 13 amino acids. CDR3 nucleotides: TGTGCCACAGCCGGGGCCCGAGTTGAAAAACTGTTTTTT. It specifies CATAGARVEKLFF.

The V call is TRBV6-5, the J call TRBJ2-7; 8 bases are shared with TRBD1. The CDR3 spans 14 residues. The J segment lost 3 bases and the V segment lost 7 bases, leaving 8 bases of the junction unmatched. The V gene's germline CDR1 is MNHEY and CDR2 SVGAGI. DNA of the CDR3: TGTGCCAGCAAAGGGAGGACAGGGAACTACGAGCAGTACTTC. This gives the protein CASKGRTGNYEQYF.